A single T cell receptor beta chain is shown here with its context. The antigen remains unidentified. This specimen comes from a study of a mutant IDH1 vaccine in newly diagnosed glioma. About the study: An approximately 62% male, around 38% female split and a mean age of about 40 years characterized treated patients.

As to time point: week 11, during vaccination. The investigators gave 300 ug of mutant IDH1 20-mer peptide in each vaccine dose, together with topical imiquimod. CDR3 length equals 14 residues. From germline, CDR1 is SNHLY and CDR2 FYNNEI. Trimming took off 2 bases at V and 5 bases at J, with 10 bases between the two ends. Clones were read by immunoSEQ multiplex PCR, and TCRdb kept only the in-frame ones, dropping some. The sample has about 110,000 clones, about 90% seen once. This TCR was sampled from a woman aged 45-60 years with glioma. This chain uses TRBV2 with TRBJ1-5, with no clear D. The source was PBMCs, collected from a glioma patient whose treatment included an IDH1 peptide vaccine. CDR3 sequence reads: CASSERVRDQPQHF. The CDR3 nucleotides are TGTGCCAGCAGTGAAAGGGTCAGAGATCAGCCCCAGCATTTT.